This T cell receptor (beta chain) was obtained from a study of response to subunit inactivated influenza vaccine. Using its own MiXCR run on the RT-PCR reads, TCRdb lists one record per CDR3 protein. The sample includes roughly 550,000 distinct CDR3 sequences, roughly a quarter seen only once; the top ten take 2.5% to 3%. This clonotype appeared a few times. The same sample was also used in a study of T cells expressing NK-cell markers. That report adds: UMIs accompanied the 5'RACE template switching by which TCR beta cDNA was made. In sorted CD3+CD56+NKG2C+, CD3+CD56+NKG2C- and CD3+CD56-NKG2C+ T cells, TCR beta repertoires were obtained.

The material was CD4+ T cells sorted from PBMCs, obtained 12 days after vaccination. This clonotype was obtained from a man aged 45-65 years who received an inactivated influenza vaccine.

The CDR3 DNA is TGCAGCGTTGTTAGACTAGCGGGGACAGATACGCAGTATTTT. Residues: CSVVRLAGTDTQYF. The chain carries TRBV29-1 and TRBJ2-3; 11 nucleotides line up with TRBD2. In germline, CDR1 is SQVTM, CDR2 ANQGSEA. V lost 4 bases, J lost 3 bases, and 3 bases stayed unmatched. The CDR3 loop spans 14 amino acids.